The rows below give T cell receptor beta chains drawn from one sample of a study of T cell responses to AZD1222 COVID-19 vaccine. The repertoire was sequenced with immunoSEQ multiplex PCR; TCRdb's copy has only in-frame clones and lacks some. The table has 150,000 to 200,000 clones, 80% to 90% seen once; the top ten hold 11%. The material was peripheral blood, obtained 28 days after the second AZD1222 dose. Source of these receptors: an adult who received the AZD1222 COVID-19 vaccine. CDR3s include the opening cysteine and the closing phenylalanine or tryptophan. The order of the fields is V gene, CDR3 length, clone size, CDR3 protein. Expanded clones get a size class; other rows say once, few or many, or leave the size out.

TRBV5-1,17,NA,CASSLRTSGAGGIEQYF
TRBV5-1,16,NA,CASSSLQGGDNSPLHF
TRBV6-1,15,NA,CASSDQGVYPDTQYF
TRBV7-9,14,once,CASLGRTNTGELFF
TRBV29-1,11,NA,CSVPRGRRAFF
TRBV6-5,13,NA,CASSSDSNTEAFF
TRBV19,15,NA,CASSIARGTADTQYF
TRBV21-1,14,NA,CASSKEVQTYEQYF
TRBV11-2,14,NA,CASSLVGSNQPQHF
TRBV2,15,NA,CASSVGGTYTGELFF
TRBV19,14,NA,CASRTGGAGNEQFF
TRBV3-1/TRBV3-2,15,NA,CASSQGGSGGTTQYF
TRBV5-1,14,NA,CASSSRSGTDTQYF
TRBV28,11,NA,CASKENYGYTF
TRBV13,15,NA,CASRPTGVGDEKLFF
TRBV29-1,12,NA,CSVEDVRNTIYF
TRBV28,17,NA,CASSLFGLAGGTDTQYF
TRBV7-9,14,NA,CASSRAESNQPQHF
TRBV7-2,16,NA,CASSRTSGNPPNEQFF
TRBV2,14,NA,CASSLDRRNYGYTF
TRBV6-2/TRBV6-3,15,NA,CASSYWTGGNSPLHF
TRBV25-1,14,NA,CASSDSGRNEKLFF
TRBV7-9,13,NA,CASSPTANYGYTF
TRBV5-5,14,NA,CASSRGQTTYEQYF
TRBV9,15,NA,CASSLGAPGTGELFF
TRBV25-1,14,few,CASSDSSYNSPLHF
TRBV19,13,NA,CASGVSGANVLTF
TRBV7-8,14,NA,CASSRVHGANVLTF
TRBV5-1,17,NA,CASSLASGGLDTDTQYF
TRBV24-1,15,NA,CATSDDRDGNTEAFF
TRBV6-5,13,NA,CVLGGPVGNEQFF
TRBV6-1,13,NA,CASSEGGNQPQHF
TRBV11-2,15,NA,CASSLDRVVQTEQFF
TRBV15,14,NA,CATKGGRSSEKLFF
TRBV7-9,16,NA,CASSTAGTGIRDTQYF
TRBV11-3,13,NA,CASSGQGTDTQYF
TRBV7-3,13,NA,CASSRDRSGELFF
TRBV5-6,10,NA,CASRGQGPDF
TRBV19,14,NA,CASSMRGPPYEQYF
TRBV5-1,14,NA,CASSWEQGHYGYTF
TRBV30,13,NA,CAGTGSFQETQYF
TRBV4-3,14,NA,CASSQERLRQPQHF
TRBV6-1,15,NA,CASSEGRGPNQPQHF
TRBV2,15,NA,CASRTSGQGAGELFF
TRBV28,14,NA,CASSLISPVAEQYF
TRBV19,14,NA,CASSLQQAESPLHF
TRBV5-4,12,NA,CASSWTGNEQYF
TRBV7-2,19,NA,CASSLGPPLVSGGSGEQYF
TRBV5-5,14,NA,CASSFSGGAYEQYF
TRBV12-3/TRBV12-4,13,NA,CASIFSGANVLTF
TRBV5-4,15,NA,CASKKGERVGTEAFF